Listed here are 20 T cell receptor beta chains from one sample, sequenced in a study of vaccination and CD4 T cells after COVID-19. These receptors lack a known antigen. Sample treatment: approximately nine-day PBMC culture with coronavirus spike peptide pools or control peptides (ViraFEST assay). CD4+ T-cell collection from the unexposed donor predated the COVID-19 pandemic (2011-2018). The Oncomine TCR Beta short-read assay sequenced DNA from cultured CD4+ T cells. Cultured CD4+ T cells yielded the extracted genomic DNA. TCRdb reprocessed the PCR reads with MiXCR, giving one entry per CDR3 protein. The top ten clones hold roughly 14% of a sample with about 11,000 distinct CDR3 sequences, about 30% of them seen once. Specimen: CD4+ T cells from blood, cultured in vitro. The receptors stem from a human donor in good health.

The V and J genes are TRBV20-1 and TRBJ1-5, with unresolved D. There are 14 residues in the CDR3. The germline CDR1 and CDR2 sequences are DFQATT and SNEGSKA (reference sequence). V gave up 6 bases and J gave up 2 bases, with 14 bases separating them. CDR3 sequence (DNA): TGCAGTGCACGAGCGGGGATTGGCAATCAGCCCCAGCATTTT. It encodes CSARAGIGNQPQHF.

The CDR3 loop is CASMDGTVYNSPLHF. In DNA, the CDR3 is TGTGCCAGCATGGACGGGACAGTCTATAATTCACCCCTCCACTTT. This chain connects TRBV2 to TRBJ1-6, with TRBD1 matching 7 bases. Germline CDR1 is SNHLY and CDR2 is FYNNEI. The ends lost 7 bases at V and 3 bases at J; junction bases unmatched: 6. The CDR3 length is 15 residues.

The chain couples TRBV5-6 to TRBJ1-1, with D hard to call. The CDR3 has 13 amino acids. V was trimmed by 4 bases and J by 5 bases, leaving 12 bases between them. CDR1 is SGHDT and CDR2 is YYEEEE in the germline V gene. The CDR3 region has the DNA TGTGCCAGCAGCGCCGCCCAAGGGACTGAAGCTTTCTTT. The encoded protein is CASSAAQGTEAFF.

V and J are TRBV6-4 and TRBJ2-7; 7 nucleotides agree with TRBD1. Germline V gives CDR1 MRHNA, CDR2 SNTAGT. This CDR3 region has 14 residues. The V and J ends lost 5 bases and 4 bases, in that order; junction bases with no gene match: 8. For the CDR3, the DNA is TGTGCCAGCAGTCTCCAGGACAGGAATTACGAGCAGTACTTC. It yields the protein CASSLQDRNYEQYF.

Relative to its sample, this clonotype is medium-sized. The rearrangement links TRBV20-1 to TRBJ1-1; D uncertain. CDR1 and CDR2 (germline): DFQATT, SNEGSKA (reference sequence). Trimming shortened V by 3 bases and J by 5 bases, and 13 bases separated the two germline ends. This CDR3 is built from 13 residues. The CDR3 spells CSARFGGLTEAFF. In nucleotides, the CDR3 is TGCAGTGCTAGGTTCGGCGGCCTAACTGAAGCTTTCTTT.

This clonotype was counted between two and nine times. This chain joins TRBV11-1 and TRBJ1-2; D is undetermined. Germline CDR1 reads SGHAT; CDR2 reads FQDESV (reference sequence). The CDR3 extends over 13 amino acids. Deletions cut 5 bases from V and 5 bases from J, with 12 bases between. CDR3 sequence (DNA): TGTGCCAGCAGCCCAGCAGGCGCGTATGGCTACACCTTC. It translates to CASSPAGAYGYTF. The full variable domain, rest sourced from reference TRBV11-1 and TRBJ1-2, is EAEVAQSPRYKITEKSQAVAFWCDPISGHATLYWYRQILGQGPELLVQFQDESVVDDSQLPKDRFSAERLKGVDSTLKIQPAELGDSAMYLCASSPAGAYGYTFGSGTRLTVV.

J is TRBJ2-7 and V is TRBV28, with D tentatively TRBD1 (6 bases). V lost 6 bases and J 7 bases, leaving 22 bases between the germline ends. The CDR3 consists of 15 residues. CDR1 MDHEN and CDR2 SYDVKM come from the germline V gene. The CDR3 DNA follows: TGTGCCAGCAGCCCAACCCGGACAGCCCCAAGGGAGCAGTACTTC. This translates into CASSPTRTAPREQYF.

This clonotype occurred a few times. The CDR3 nucleotides read TGTGCCAGCAGTATGACAGGGAGTAATGAGCAGTTCTTC. Its translation: CASSMTGSNEQFF. V and J are TRBV6-2 or TRBV6-3 and TRBJ2-1, with TRBD1 identical over 7 bases. Germline loops: CDR1 MNHEY, CDR2 SVGEGT. J was trimmed by 7 bases and V by 5 bases; bases with no gene match: 5. The CDR3 is made up of 13 amino acids.

This clonotype has a handful of counts. The chain employs TRBV2 and TRBJ2-7; the match to TRBD1 covers 9 bases. J was trimmed by 3 bases and V by 6 bases; bases with no gene match: 6. The CDR3 has 14 amino acids. Per germline, CDR1 SNHLY and CDR2 FYNNEI. The CDR3 nucleotides are TGTGCCAGCAGAAGGACAGGGGAATTCTACGAGCAGTACTTC. Protein: CASRRTGEFYEQYF.

The chain has TRBV7-9 and TRBJ2-1; a weak D match, TRBD2 (6 bases). The germline gives CDR1 SEHNR, CDR2 FQNEAQ (reference sequence). V dropped 8 bases and J dropped 10 bases, with 27 bases sitting between them. This CDR3 has 16 amino acids. DNA of the CDR3: TGTGCCAGCGGGCGAGTGGCGGGGTTGGGCCCGAACGAGCAGTTCTTC. It translates to CASGRVAGLGPNEQFF.

This clonotype has a single count. The chain uses TRBV19 and TRBJ2-2, with D hard to call. The CDR3 is 15 residues long. Germline V gives CDR1 LNHDA, CDR2 SQIVND (reference sequence). V shed 7 bases and J shed 3 bases, with 15 bases lying between them. The DNA for the CDR3 is TGTGCCAGTAATACGAGGCAATCATACACCGGGGAGCTGTTTTTT. Protein sequence: CASNTRQSYTGELFF.

This clonotype was counted a few times. The chain joins TRBV10-3 to TRBJ1-1; no clear D gene. Germline V gene data show CDR1 as ENHRY and CDR2 as SYGVKD. This CDR3 is 12 amino acids long. Trimming took off 6 bases at V and 0 bases at J, with 5 bases between the two ends. CDR3 bases: TGTGCCATCAGACAAATGAACACTGAAGCTTTCTTT. Protein sequence: CAIRQMNTEAFF.

J is TRBJ2-1 and V is TRBV7-2; 14 positions agree with TRBD2. CDR3 length: 18 amino acids. V lost 1 base and J lost 7; bases outside the gene matches: 9. Germline assignment: CDR1 SGHTA and CDR2 FQGNSA. The CDR3 here is CASSLGTSGRRVGNEQFF. The DNA for the CDR3 is TGTGCCAGCAGCTTAGGGACTAGCGGGAGGAGGGTGGGTAATGAGCAGTTCTTC.

The genes are TRBV7-2 and TRBJ1-5; a weak D match, TRBD1 (5 bases). Trimming shortened V by 6 bases and J by 0 bases, and 9 bases separated the two germline ends. The CDR3 has 14 residues. CDR1 is SGHTA, CDR2 FQGNSA, per germline. In DNA form, the CDR3 reads TGTGCCAGCAGTGTGGGGGGTAGCAATCAGCCCCAGCATTTT. Amino acid sequence: CASSVGGSNQPQHF.

V gene TRBV19 combines with J gene TRBJ1-6; maybe TRBD1 (6 bases). V was pared by 4 bases and J by 7 bases, with 14 bases between. This CDR3 spans 15 amino acids. In germline, CDR1 is LNHDA, CDR2 SQIVND (reference sequence). In nucleotides, the CDR3 is TGTGCCAGTAGTAATTCAGGGGTCTGGAATTCACCCCTCCACTTT. This sequence encodes CASSNSGVWNSPLHF.

This clonotype was found a few times. The rearrangement uses TRBV28 and TRBJ2-5; D could derive from TRBD1 or TRBD2 (6 bases each). The CDR3 is 13 amino acids. V shed 6 bases and J shed 5 bases, with 13 bases lying between them. The germline V gene encodes CDR1 MDHEN and CDR2 SYDVKM. The chain's CDR3 is CASRRGTTETQYF. CDR3 bases: TGTGCCAGCAGACGGGGGACAACGGAGACCCAGTACTTC.

J is TRBJ2-1 and V is TRBV2, with no clear D. Germline CDR1 is SNHLY and CDR2 is FYNNEI. The V end was cut by 2 bases, the J end by 8 bases, with 7 bases between. This CDR3 spans 12 amino acids. The CDR3 reads CASSERGYEQFF. CDR3 coding DNA: TGTGCCAGCAGTGAACGTGGGTATGAGCAGTTCTTC.

This clonotype has only a few counts. V is TRBV7-2 and J is TRBJ2-7; tentative D call: TRBD2 (5 bases). The CDR3 extends over 14 amino acids. V was shortened by 1 base and J by 3 bases, with 10 bases between the two germline ends. Germline assignment: CDR1 SGHTA and CDR2 FQGNSA. The CDR3 DNA follows: TGTGCCAGCAGCTTAGGATGGGGAGACTACGAGCAGTACTTC. Its protein product is CASSLGWGDYEQYF.

The chain links TRBV7-2 to TRBJ1-2; a possible D gene is TRBD1 (5 bases). The CDR3 has 14 amino acids. Looked up from germline, CDR1 is SGHTA and CDR2 is FQGNSA. Trimming shortened V by 5 bases and J by 4 bases, and 14 bases separated the two germline ends. CDR3 sequence: CASSPQTGGYGYTF. The CDR3 coding sequence is TGTGCCAGCAGCCCCCAAACAGGCGGCTATGGCTACACCTTC. Supplemented by reference TRBV7-2 and TRBJ1-2, the full variable domain reads GAGVSQSPSNKVTEKGKDVELRCDPISGHTALYWYRQSLGQGLEFLIYFQGNSAPDKSGLPSDRFSAERTGGSVSTLTIQRTQQEDSAVYLCASSPQTGGYGYTFGSGTRLTVV.

The rearrangement joins TRBV20-1 to TRBJ2-3; D is unclear. The germline V and J ends were trimmed by 3 bases and 2 bases, with 9 bases remaining between them. CDR3 size: 13 residues. Germline V gene lookup returns CDR1 DFQATT and CDR2 SNEGSKA (reference sequence). CDR3 amino acids: CSASRWPTDTQYF. CDR3 DNA: TGCAGTGCTAGCCGATGGCCCACAGATACGCAGTATTTT.